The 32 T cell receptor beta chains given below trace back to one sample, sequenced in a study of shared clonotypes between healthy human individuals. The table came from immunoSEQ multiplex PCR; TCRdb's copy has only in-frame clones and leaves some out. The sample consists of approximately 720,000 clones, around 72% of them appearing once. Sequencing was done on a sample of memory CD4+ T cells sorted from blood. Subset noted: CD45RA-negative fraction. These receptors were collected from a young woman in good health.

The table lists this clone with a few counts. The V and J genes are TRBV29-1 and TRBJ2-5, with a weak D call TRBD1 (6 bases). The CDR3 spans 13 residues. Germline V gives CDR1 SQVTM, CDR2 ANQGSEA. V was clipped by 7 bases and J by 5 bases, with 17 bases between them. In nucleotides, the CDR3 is TGCAGCGCAAGGCAGGGGTACGGGGAGACCCAGTACTTC. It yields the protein CSARQGYGETQYF.

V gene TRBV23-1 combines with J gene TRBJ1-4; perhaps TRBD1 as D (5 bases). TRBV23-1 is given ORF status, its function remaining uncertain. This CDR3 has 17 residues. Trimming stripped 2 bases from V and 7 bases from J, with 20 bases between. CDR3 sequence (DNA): TGCGCCAGCAGTCAAATCCCCGGGACGGCTACACTTGAAAAACTGTTTTTT. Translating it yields CASSQIPGTATLEKLFF.

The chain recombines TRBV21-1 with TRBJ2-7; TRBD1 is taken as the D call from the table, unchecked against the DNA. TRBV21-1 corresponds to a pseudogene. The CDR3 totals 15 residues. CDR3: CASSRRTGTVYEQYF. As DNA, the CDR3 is TGTGCCAGCAGCAGACGTACCGGGACAGTCTACGAGCAGTACTTC.

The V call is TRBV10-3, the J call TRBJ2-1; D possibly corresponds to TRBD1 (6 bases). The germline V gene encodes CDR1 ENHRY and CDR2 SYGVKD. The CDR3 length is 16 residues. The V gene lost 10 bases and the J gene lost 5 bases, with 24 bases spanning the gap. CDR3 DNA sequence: TGTGCCACGACCTCGAGGGTGGGGTCAGGGGACAATGAGCAGTTCTTC. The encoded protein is CATTSRVGSGDNEQFF.

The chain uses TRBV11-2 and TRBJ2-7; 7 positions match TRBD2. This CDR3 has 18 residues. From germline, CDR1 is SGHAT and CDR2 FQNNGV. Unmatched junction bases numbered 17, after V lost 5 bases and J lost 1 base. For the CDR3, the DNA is TGTGCCAGCAGCAGGGGCTCACTAGCGATTCAAGGGTCCTACGAGCAGTACTTC. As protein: CASSRGSLAIQGSYEQYF.

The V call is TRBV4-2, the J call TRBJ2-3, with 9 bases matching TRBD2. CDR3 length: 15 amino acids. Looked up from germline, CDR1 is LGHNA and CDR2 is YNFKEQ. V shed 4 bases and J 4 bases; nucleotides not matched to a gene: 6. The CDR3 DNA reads TGTGCCAGCAGCCCTACCGGGACTAGCTCAGATACGCAGTATTTT. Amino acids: CASSPTGTSSDTQYF.

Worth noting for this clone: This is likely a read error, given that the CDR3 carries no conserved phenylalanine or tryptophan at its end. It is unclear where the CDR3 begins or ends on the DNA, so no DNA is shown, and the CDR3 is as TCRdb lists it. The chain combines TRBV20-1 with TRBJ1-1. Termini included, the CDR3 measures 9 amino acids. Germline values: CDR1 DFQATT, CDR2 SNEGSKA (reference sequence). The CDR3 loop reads CSARIGSGL.

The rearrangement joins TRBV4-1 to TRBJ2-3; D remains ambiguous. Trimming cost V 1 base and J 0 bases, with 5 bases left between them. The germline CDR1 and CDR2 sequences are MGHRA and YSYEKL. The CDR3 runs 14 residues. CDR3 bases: TGCGCCAGCAGCCAAGTAGCCAGCACAGATACGCAGTATTTT. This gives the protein CASSQVASTDTQYF.

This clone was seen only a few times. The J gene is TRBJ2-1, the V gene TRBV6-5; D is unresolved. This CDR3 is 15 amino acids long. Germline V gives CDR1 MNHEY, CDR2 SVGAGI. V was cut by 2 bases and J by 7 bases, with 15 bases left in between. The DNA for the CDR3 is TGTGCCAGCAGTTACGGGCCGCCCCATAGTAATGAGCAGTTCTTC. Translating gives CASSYGPPHSNEQFF.

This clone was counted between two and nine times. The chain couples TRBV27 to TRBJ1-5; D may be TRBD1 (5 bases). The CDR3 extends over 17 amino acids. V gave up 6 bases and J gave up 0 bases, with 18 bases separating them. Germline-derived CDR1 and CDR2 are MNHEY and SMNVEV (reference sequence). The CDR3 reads CASRPKIDSYSNQPQHF. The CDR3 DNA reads TGTGCCAGCAGGCCAAAGATCGACAGCTATAGCAATCAGCCCCAGCATTTT.

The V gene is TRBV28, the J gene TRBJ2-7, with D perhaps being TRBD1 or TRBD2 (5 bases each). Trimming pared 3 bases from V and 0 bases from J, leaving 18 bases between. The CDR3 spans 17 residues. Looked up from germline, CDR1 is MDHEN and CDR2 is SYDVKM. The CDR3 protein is CASSFAGWGQSSYEQYF. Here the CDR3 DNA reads TGTGCCAGCAGTTTCGCGGGCTGGGGCCAAAGCTCCTACGAGCAGTACTTC.

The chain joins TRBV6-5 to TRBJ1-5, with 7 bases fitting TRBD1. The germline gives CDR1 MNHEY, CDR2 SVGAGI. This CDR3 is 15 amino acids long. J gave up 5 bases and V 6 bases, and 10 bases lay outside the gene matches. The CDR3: CASSKRQGSDQPQHF. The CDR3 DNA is TGTGCCAGCAGCAAACGACAGGGCAGTGATCAGCCCCAGCATTTT.

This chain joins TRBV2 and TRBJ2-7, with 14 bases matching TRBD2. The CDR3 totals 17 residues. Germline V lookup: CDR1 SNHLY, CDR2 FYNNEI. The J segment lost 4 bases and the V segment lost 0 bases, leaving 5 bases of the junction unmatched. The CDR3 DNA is TGTGCCAGCAGTGAAGCGTTGGGACTAGCGGGAGTTTACGAGCAGTACTTC. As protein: CASSEALGLAGVYEQYF.

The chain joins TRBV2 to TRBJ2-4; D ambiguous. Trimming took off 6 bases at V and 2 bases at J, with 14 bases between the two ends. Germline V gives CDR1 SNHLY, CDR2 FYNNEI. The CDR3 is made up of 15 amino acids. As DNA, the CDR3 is TGTGCCAGCAGACAATCCTCGGGCTCCAAAAACATTCAGTACTTC. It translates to CASRQSSGSKNIQYF.

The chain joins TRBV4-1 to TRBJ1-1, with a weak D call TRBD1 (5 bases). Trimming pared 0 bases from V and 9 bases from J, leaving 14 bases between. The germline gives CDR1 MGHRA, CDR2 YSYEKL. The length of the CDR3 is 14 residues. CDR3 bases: TGCGCCAGCAGCCAAGAGGGTGGCGGGGGAAAAGCTTTCTTT. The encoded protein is CASSQEGGGGKAFF.

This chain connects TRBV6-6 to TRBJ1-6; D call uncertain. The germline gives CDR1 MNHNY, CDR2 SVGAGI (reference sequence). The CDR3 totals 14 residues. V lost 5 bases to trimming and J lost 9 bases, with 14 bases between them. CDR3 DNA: TGTGCCAGCAGTCACAGACCTATAGGTTCACCCCTCCACTTT. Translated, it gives CASSHRPIGSPLHF.

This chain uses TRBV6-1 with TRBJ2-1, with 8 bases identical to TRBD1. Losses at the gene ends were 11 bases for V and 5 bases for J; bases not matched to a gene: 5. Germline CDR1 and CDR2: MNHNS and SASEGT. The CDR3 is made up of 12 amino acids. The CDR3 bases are TGTGCCGCCCTGACAGGGGACAATGAGCAGTTCTTC. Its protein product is CAALTGDNEQFF.

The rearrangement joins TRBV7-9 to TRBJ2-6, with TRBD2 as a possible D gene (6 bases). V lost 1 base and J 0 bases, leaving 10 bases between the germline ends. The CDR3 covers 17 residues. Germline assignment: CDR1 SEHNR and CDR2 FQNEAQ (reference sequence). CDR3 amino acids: CASSLVGGDSGANVLTF. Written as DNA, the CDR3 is TGTGCCAGCAGCTTAGTGGGAGGAGACTCTGGGGCCAACGTCCTGACTTTC.

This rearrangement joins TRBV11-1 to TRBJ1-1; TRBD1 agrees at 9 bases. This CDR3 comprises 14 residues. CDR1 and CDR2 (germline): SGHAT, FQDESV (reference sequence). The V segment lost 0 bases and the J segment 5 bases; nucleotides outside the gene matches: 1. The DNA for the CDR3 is TGTGCCAGCAGCTTAGCCGACAGGGGGACTGAAGCTTTCTTT. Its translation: CASSLADRGTEAFF.

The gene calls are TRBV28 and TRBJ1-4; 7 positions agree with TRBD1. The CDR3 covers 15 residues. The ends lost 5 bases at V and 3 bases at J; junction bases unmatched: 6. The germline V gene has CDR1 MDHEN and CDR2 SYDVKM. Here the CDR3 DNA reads TGTGCCAGCAGTACCCGACAGGGCTCTAATGAAAAACTGTTTTTT. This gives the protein CASSTRQGSNEKLFF.

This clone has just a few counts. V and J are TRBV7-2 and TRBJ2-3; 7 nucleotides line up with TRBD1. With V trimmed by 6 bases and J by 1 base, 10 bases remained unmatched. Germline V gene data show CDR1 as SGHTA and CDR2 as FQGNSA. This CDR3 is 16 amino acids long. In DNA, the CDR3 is TGTGCCAGCAGTCCCGGATCGGGACAGCGCACAGATACGCAGTATTTT. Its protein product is CASSPGSGQRTDTQYF.

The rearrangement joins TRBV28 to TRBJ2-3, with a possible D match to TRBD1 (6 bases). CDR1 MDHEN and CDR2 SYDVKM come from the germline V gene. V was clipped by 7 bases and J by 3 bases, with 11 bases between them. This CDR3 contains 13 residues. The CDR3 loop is CASKGQGTDTQYF. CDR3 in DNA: TGTGCCAGCAAGGGGCAGGGGACAGATACGCAGTATTTT.

The CDR3 coding sequence is TGTGCCAGCAGGTCGACAGGGGGAACTGAAGCTTTCTTT. Translating it yields CASRSTGGTEAFF. The chain uses TRBV25-1 and TRBJ1-1; 9 bases are shared with TRBD1. Per germline, CDR1 MGHDK and CDR2 SYGVNS. With V trimmed by 6 bases and J by 5 bases, 4 bases remained unmatched. The CDR3 contains 13 residues.

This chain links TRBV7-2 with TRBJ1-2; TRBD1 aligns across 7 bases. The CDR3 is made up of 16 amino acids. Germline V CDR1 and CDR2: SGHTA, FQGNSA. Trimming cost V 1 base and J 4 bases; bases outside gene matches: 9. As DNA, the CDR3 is TGTGCCAGCAGCTTAGTAGAGGGGGCGCGTGGCTATGGCTACACCTTC. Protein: CASSLVEGARGYGYTF.

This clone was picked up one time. The chain's CDR3 is CASSRAGTQSYEQYF. The DNA for the CDR3 is TGTGCCAGTAGTCGGGCCGGGACACAGTCCTACGAGCAGTACTTC. The chain couples TRBV19 to TRBJ2-7; a weak D match, TRBD1 (6 bases). V was clipped by 5 bases and J by 1 base, with 15 bases between them. CDR3 length: 15 residues. Germline V gene sequence: CDR1 LNHDA, CDR2 SQIVND (reference sequence).

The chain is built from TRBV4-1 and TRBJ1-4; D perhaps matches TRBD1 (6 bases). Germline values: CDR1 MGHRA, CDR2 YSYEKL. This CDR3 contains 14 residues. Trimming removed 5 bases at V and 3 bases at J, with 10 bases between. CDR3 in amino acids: CASSEQGSNEKLFF. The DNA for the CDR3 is TGCGCCAGCAGCGAACAGGGATCTAATGAAAAACTGTTTTTT.

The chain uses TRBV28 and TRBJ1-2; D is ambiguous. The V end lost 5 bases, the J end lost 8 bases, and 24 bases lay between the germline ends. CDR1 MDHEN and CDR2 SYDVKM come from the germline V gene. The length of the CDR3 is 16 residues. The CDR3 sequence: CASSPLSSLIQRGYTF. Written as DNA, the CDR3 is TGTGCCAGCAGTCCCCTGTCTAGTCTAATTCAAAGGGGCTACACCTTC.

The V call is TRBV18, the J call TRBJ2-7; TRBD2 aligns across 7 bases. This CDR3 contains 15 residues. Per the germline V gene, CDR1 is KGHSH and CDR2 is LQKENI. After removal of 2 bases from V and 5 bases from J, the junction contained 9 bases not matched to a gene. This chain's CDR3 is CASSPSGNTRNEQYF. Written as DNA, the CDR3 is TGTGCCAGCTCACCAAGCGGGAACACGAGGAACGAGCAGTACTTC.

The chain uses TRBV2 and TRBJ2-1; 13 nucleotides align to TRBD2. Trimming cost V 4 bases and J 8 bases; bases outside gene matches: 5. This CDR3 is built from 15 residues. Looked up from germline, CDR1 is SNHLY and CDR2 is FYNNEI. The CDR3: CASSGTSGSFHEQFF. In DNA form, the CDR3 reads TGTGCCAGCAGTGGGACTAGCGGGAGTTTCCATGAGCAGTTCTTC.

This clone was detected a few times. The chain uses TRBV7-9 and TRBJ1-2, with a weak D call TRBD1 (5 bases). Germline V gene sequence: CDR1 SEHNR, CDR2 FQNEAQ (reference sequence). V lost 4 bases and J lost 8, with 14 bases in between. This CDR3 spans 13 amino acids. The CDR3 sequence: CASSSNRLGGYTF. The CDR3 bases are TGTGCCAGCAGCTCAAACAGGTTGGGGGGCTACACCTTC.

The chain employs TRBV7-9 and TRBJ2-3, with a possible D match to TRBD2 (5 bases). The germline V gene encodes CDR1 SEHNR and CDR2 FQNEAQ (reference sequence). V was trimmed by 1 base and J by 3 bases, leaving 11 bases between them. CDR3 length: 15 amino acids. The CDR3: CASSLVRDSTDTQYF. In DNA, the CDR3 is TGTGCCAGCAGCTTAGTCCGGGATAGTACAGATACGCAGTATTTT.

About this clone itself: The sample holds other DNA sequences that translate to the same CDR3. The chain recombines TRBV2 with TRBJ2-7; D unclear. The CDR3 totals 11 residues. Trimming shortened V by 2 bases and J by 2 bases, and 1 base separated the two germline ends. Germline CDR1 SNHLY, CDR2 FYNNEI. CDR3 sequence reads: CASSETYEQYF. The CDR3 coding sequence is TGTGCCAGCAGTGAAACCTACGAGCAGTACTTC.